This T cell receptor (beta chain) was identified in a study of blood T cell repertoires in COVID-19. The V gene's germline CDR1 is SNHLY and CDR2 FYNNEI. This CDR3 contains 13 residues. The V and J ends lost 5 bases and 2 bases respectively, with 7 bases between them. The method was immunoSEQ multiplex PCR; TCRdb's version includes in-frame clones alone and lacks a portion of them. This repertoire shows over 100,000 clones, approximately 83% found once; its top ten account for approximately 3.5%. The chain uses TRBV2 and TRBJ2-1; D is ambiguous. The source material was peripheral blood. This clonotype originated in a woman aged 80 or older with active or convalescent COVID-19. The CDR3 DNA sequence: TGTGCCAGCAGTCCTATAACCTACAATGAGCAGTTCTTC. Protein: CASSPITYNEQFF.